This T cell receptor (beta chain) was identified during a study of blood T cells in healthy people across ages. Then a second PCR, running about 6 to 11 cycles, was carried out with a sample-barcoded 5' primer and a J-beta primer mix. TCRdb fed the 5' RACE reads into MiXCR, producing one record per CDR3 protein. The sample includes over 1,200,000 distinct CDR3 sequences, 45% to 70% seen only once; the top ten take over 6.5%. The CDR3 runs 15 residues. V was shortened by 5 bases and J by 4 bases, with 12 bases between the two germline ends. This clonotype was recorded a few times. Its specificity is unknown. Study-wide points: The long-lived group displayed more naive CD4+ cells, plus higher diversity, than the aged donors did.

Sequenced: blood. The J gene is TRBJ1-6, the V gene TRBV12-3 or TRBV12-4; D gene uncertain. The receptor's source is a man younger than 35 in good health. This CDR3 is CASSPTMGYNSPLHF. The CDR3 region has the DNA TGTGCCAGCAGTCCCACAATGGGGTATAATTCACCCCTCCACTTT.